The 25 T cell receptor beta chains below were found in one sample sequenced in a study of Ad26.COV2.S vaccination and SARS-CoV-2 variants. Treatment: around 19 received Ad26.COV2.S at low or high dose, single or two shots; five or six received placebo; per-sample allocation not given. Sample collection was performed on day 63 after the first vaccine or placebo injection. Assay: immunoSEQ multiplex PCR; the TCRdb copy retains only in-frame clones and omits some. The data contain about 410,000 clones, about 90% of them singletons. Sequenced material: peripheral blood, taken in a trial of Ad26.COV2.S vaccine versus placebo. These receptors came from a person between 18 and 65 years old who received the Ad26.COV2.S COVID-19 vaccine or a placebo.

The CDR3 sequence: CATSDRTGVRNYGYTF. CDR3 nucleotide sequence: TGTGCCACCAGTGACCGGACAGGGGTGAGGAACTATGGCTACACCTTC. V and J are TRBV24-1 and TRBJ1-2; 9 nucleotides match TRBD1. The CDR3 runs 16 residues. Germline CDR1 and CDR2: KGHDR and SFDVKD. J lost 2 bases, V lost 4 bases, and 7 bases had no gene match.

The CDR3 bases are TGTGCCAGCAACCATCTCAGGGAGACTGAAGCTTTCTTT. It is translated as CASNHLRETEAFF. The rearrangement links TRBV5-6 to TRBJ1-1; TRBD1 might be the D (5 bases). Per the germline V gene, CDR1 is SGHDT and CDR2 is YYEEEE. The CDR3 sequence is 13 residues long. V lost 6 bases and J lost 5, with 14 bases in between.

The gene calls are TRBV7-2 and TRBJ2-3; D unresolved. The V gene lost 3 bases and the J gene lost 0 bases, with 7 bases spanning the gap. Germline V gene sequence: CDR1 SGHTA, CDR2 FQGNSA. This CDR3 spans 14 amino acids. The CDR3 DNA follows: TGTGCCAGCAGCTTTGTGGGGAGCACAGATACGCAGTATTTT. It is translated as CASSFVGSTDTQYF.

The chain recombines TRBV5-6 with TRBJ2-3; perhaps TRBD2 as D (7 bases). Germline loops: CDR1 SGHDT, CDR2 YYEEEE. Trimming cost V 2 bases and J 2 bases, with 15 bases left between them. This CDR3 is built from 16 residues. Here the CDR3 DNA reads TGTGCCAGCAGCTTTTCTGGGGGGGCCCTCACAGATACGCAGTATTTT. Translation: CASSFSGGALTDTQYF.

The chain recombines TRBV5-5 with TRBJ1-4, with D perhaps matching TRBD1 (6 bases). CDR1 is SGHKS, CDR2 YYEKEE, per germline (reference sequence). The CDR3 runs 15 residues. V was pared by 0 bases and J by 7 bases, with 13 bases between. The CDR3 reads CASSLGTGRSEKLFF. The CDR3 bases are TGTGCCAGCAGCTTGGGAACAGGGAGGAGTGAAAAACTGTTTTTT.

This sequence joins TRBV19 and TRBJ1-6; TRBD1 aligns across 9 bases. The CDR3 sequence is 15 residues long. Germline values: CDR1 LNHDA, CDR2 SQIVND (reference sequence). V lost 3 bases to trimming and J lost 5 bases; unmatched junction nucleotides: 2. The CDR3 spells CASSITGGHNSPLHF. CDR3 bases: TGTGCCAGTAGTATTACAGGGGGCCATAATTCACCCCTCCACTTT.

The V call is TRBV29-1, the J call TRBJ2-3; weak D call: TRBD1 (5 bases). The CDR3 is made up of 15 amino acids. The germline V gene encodes CDR1 SQVTM and CDR2 ANQGSEA. Trimming removed 1 base at V and 3 bases at J, with 14 bases between. The CDR3 nucleotides read TGCAGCGTTGAAGGGGGCGATCAGGGAACAGATACGCAGTATTTT. The encoded protein is CSVEGGDQGTDTQYF.

Only one count was recorded for this clone. The chain employs TRBV10-2 and TRBJ1-1; no definite D call. The V end lost 2 bases, the J end lost 2 bases, and 9 bases lay between the germline ends. The CDR3 totals 14 residues. Germline CDR1 reads WSHSY; CDR2 reads SAAADI. CDR3 amino acids: CASSEGAPNTEAFF. DNA for the CDR3: TGCGCCAGCAGTGAGGGAGCCCCCAACACTGAAGCTTTCTTT.

The chain joins TRBV6-2 or TRBV6-3 to TRBJ2-7; TRBD2 matches at 7 bases. V shed 5 bases and J 2 bases; nucleotides not matched to a gene: 6. Germline V CDR1 and CDR2: MNHEY, SVGEGT. This CDR3 comprises 14 residues. For the CDR3, the DNA is TGTGCCAGCAGTGGGCGGGGGACCCCCTACGAGCAGTACTTC. It is translated as CASSGRGTPYEQYF.

In its sample, this clone was seen once. The chain carries TRBV7-6 and TRBJ1-2; D uncertain. Germline assignment: CDR1 SGHVS and CDR2 FNYEAQ. This CDR3 comprises 15 residues. Deletions cut 2 bases from V and 4 bases from J, with 14 bases between. CDR3 protein: CASSLLLGQRYGYTF. The CDR3 coding sequence is TGTGCCAGCAGCTTATTGCTTGGGCAGCGCTATGGCTACACCTTC.

The chain carries TRBV12-5 and TRBJ2-1, with 9 bases lining up with TRBD2. CDR1 is LGHNT and CDR2 is FRNRAP in the germline V gene. The CDR3 loop spans 15 amino acids. With 6 bases clipped from V and 4 bases from J, the junction kept 7 bases outside the gene matches. CDR3 amino acids: CASGSGAGGYNEQFF. In DNA form, the CDR3 reads TGTGCTAGTGGCTCGGGCGCGGGGGGGTACAATGAGCAGTTCTTC.

The genes are TRBV12-3 or TRBV12-4 and TRBJ2-1, with D possibly being TRBD1 or TRBD2 (5 bases each). The V gene lost 6 bases and the J gene lost 9 bases, with 15 bases spanning the gap. The CDR3 runs to 13 residues. Written as DNA, the CDR3 is TGTGCCAGCAGACCCGGGGCGCGCGGTGAGCAGTTCTTC. Translated: CASRPGARGEQFF.

The CDR3 bases are TGTGCCAGTACCCCCGACAGGGGGCGCGGTCTTGGGCAGCCCCAGCATTTT. Its protein is CASTPDRGRGLGQPQHF. This chain joins TRBV19 and TRBJ1-5, with TRBD1 matching 10 bases. CDR1 LNHDA and CDR2 SQIVND come from the germline V gene (reference sequence). V trimming: 7 bases; J trimming: 7 bases; junction bases outside the gene matches: 16. The CDR3 runs to 17 residues.

The genes are TRBV6-4 and TRBJ2-2, with TRBD2 matching over 10 bases. V was pared by 2 bases and J by 4 bases, with 10 bases of the junction left unmatched. CDR1 and CDR2 (germline): MRHNA, SNTAGT. The CDR3 is 18 amino acids. For the CDR3, the DNA is TGTGCCAGCAGTGACCCAAGCGGGGGGGCCTCTATCACCGGGGAGCTGTTTTTT. Its protein is CASSDPSGGASITGELFF.

The chain employs TRBV15 and TRBJ2-3, with 8 bases identical to TRBD1. The length of the CDR3 is 16 residues. Germline V gives CDR1 LNHNV, CDR2 YYDKDF (reference sequence). Trimming took 6 bases from V and 2 from J; bases not matched to a gene: 10. The CDR3 nucleotides read TGTGCCACCAGGTCGACAGGGGCTACATACACAGATACGCAGTATTTT. Encoded protein: CATRSTGATYTDTQYF.

The J gene is TRBJ2-5, the V gene TRBV3-1 (or the pseudogene TRBV3-2); the D is unclear. The V end was cut by 2 bases, the J end by 5 bases, with 6 bases between. Germline values: CDR1 LGHDT, CDR2 YNNKEL (reference sequence). The CDR3 sequence is 12 residues long. CDR3: CASSQTGETQYF. Written as DNA, the CDR3 is TGTGCCAGCAGCCAAACGGGCGAGACCCAGTACTTC.

This chain joins TRBV10-1 and TRBJ2-7; 10 bases match TRBD2. The CDR3 has 16 amino acids. The germline V gene encodes CDR1 WNHNN and CDR2 SYGVQD (reference sequence). V shed 2 bases and J 3 bases; nucleotides not matched to a gene: 7. In nucleotides, the CDR3 is TGCGCCAGCAGTGAGCACACTAGCGGGGCGAACTACGAGCAGTACTTC. It yields the protein CASSEHTSGANYEQYF.

V is TRBV29-1 and J is TRBJ1-1, with D uncertain. Germline V CDR1 and CDR2: SQVTM, ANQGSEA. This CDR3 has 12 residues. The V gene lost 0 bases and the J gene lost 7 bases, with 9 bases spanning the gap. The CDR3, as DNA: TGCAGCGTTGAAGATTTGGGCTATGAAGCTTTCTTT. Translating it yields CSVEDLGYEAFF. Combining the CDR3 with reference TRBV29-1 and TRBJ1-1 gives the whole variable domain SAVISQKPSRDICQRGTSLTIQCQVDSQVTMMFWYRQQPGQSLTLIATANQGSEATYESGFVIDKFPISRPNLTFSTLTVSNMSPEDSSIYLCSVEDLGYEAFFGQGTRLTVV.

This clone was picked up a small number of times. The chain uses TRBV7-9 and TRBJ1-1; 7 nucleotides match TRBD1. V was pared by 0 bases and J by 8 bases, with 9 bases of the junction left unmatched. The germline gives CDR1 SEHNR, CDR2 FQNEAQ (reference sequence). This CDR3 spans 15 amino acids. CDR3 in amino acids: CASSLAVSGTAEAFF. As DNA, the CDR3 is TGTGCCAGCAGCTTAGCGGTGTCAGGGACAGCCGAAGCTTTCTTT.

The chain uses TRBV2 and TRBJ2-1; tentative D call: TRBD2 (5 bases). Deletions cut 6 bases from V and 14 bases from J, with 23 bases between. Germline V gives CDR1 SNHLY, CDR2 FYNNEI. This CDR3 has 14 residues. The CDR3 spells CASRSGGSAHLKFF. The CDR3 DNA reads as TGTGCCAGCAGGAGTGGCGGGTCCGCTCACCTTAAGTTCTTC.

The CDR3 DNA sequence: TGTGCCAGCAGCTTTTATGCGGGGGTCGTCAATGAGCAGTTCTTC. This sequence encodes CASSFYAGVVNEQFF. V and J are TRBV5-5 and TRBJ2-1, with 7 bases lining up with TRBD2. The CDR3 is 15 amino acids. Looked up from germline, CDR1 is SGHKS and CDR2 is YYEKEE (reference sequence). The trim removed 2 bases at V and 6 bases at J, leaving 8 bases unmatched.

The rearrangement uses TRBV6-5 and TRBJ2-2; D not resolved. The V end was cut by 9 bases, the J end by 13 bases, with 15 bases between. The CDR3 has 11 residues. The germline V gene encodes CDR1 MNHEY and CDR2 SVGAGI. DNA for the CDR3: TGTGCCAGTTACGGTTGGCCGCGGCTGTTTTTT. It encodes CASYGWPRLFF.

CDR3 DNA sequence: TGTGCCAGCAGCACGGGCGCCTACACTGAAGCTTTCTTT. Protein sequence: CASSTGAYTEAFF. The chain uses TRBV5-6 and TRBJ1-1; D not resolved. The germline CDR1 and CDR2 sequences are SGHDT and YYEEEE. CDR3 length: 13 amino acids. Deletions cut 4 bases from V and 3 bases from J, with 10 bases between.

This clone appeared once. The chain links TRBV25-1 to TRBJ2-5, with 10 bases aligning to TRBD2. J gave up 2 bases and V 1 base, and 7 bases lay outside the gene matches. Germline CDR1 is MGHDK and CDR2 is SYGVNS. The CDR3 has 17 residues. The CDR3: CASSEWVQAGGQETQYF. The CDR3 DNA follows: TGTGCCAGCAGTGAATGGGTGCAAGCGGGGGGGCAAGAGACCCAGTACTTC.

This clone has just one count. The chain uses TRBV5-1 and TRBJ2-2; 10 positions agree with TRBD1. The junction had 4 bases not matched to a gene; V was cut back by 4 bases and J by 1 base. The CDR3 has 16 residues. The germline gives CDR1 SGHRS, CDR2 YFSETQ. In DNA, the CDR3 is TGCGCCAGCAGCGTGGGGACAGGGGTGAACACCGGGGAGCTGTTTTTT. This sequence encodes CASSVGTGVNTGELFF.